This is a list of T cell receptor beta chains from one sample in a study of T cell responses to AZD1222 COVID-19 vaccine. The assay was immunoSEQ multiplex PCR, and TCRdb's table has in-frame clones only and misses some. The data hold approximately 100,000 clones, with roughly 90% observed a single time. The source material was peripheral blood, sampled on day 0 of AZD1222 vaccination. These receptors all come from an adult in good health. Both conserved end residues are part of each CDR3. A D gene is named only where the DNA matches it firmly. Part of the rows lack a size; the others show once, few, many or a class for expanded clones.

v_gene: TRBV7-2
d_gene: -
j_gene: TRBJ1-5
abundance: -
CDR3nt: TGTGCCAGCAGCCCCCAGATTTATAGCAATCAGCCCCAGCATTTT
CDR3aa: CASSPQIYSNQPQHF

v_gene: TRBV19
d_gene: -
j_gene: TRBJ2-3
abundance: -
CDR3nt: TGTGCCAGTAGTCTCGGCGGGGGCACAGATACGCAGTATTTT
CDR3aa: CASSLGGGTDTQYF

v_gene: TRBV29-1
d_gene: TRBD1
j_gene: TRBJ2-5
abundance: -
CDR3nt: TGCAGCGTTCAGGGGGCCATCCAAGAGACCCAGTACTTC
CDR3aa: CSVQGAIQETQYF

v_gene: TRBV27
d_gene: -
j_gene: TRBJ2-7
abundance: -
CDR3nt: TGTGCCAGCAGTCTGGACATTGCAGGCGTCTACGAGCAGTACTTC
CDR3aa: CASSLDIAGVYEQYF

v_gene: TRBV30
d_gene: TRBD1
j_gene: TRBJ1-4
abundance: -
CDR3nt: TGTGCCTGGAGTCCGGGACAGCTTAATGAAAAACTGTTTTTT
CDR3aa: CAWSPGQLNEKLFF

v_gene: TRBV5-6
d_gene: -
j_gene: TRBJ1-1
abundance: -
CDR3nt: TGTGCCAGCAGCTTGTCAACGGGCTCGAACACTGAAGCTTTCTTT
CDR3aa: CASSLSTGSNTEAFF

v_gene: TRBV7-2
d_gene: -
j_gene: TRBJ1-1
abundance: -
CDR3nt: TGTGCCAGCCTGGGGCAGCGGAACACTGAAGCTTTCTTT
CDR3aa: CASLGQRNTEAFF

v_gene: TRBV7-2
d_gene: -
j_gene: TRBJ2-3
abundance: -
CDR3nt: TGTGCCAGCAGCTTAGTTGGCGGTTCTAGCACAGATACGCAGTATTTT
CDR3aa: CASSLVGGSSTDTQYF

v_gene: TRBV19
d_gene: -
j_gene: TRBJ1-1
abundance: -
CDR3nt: TGTGCCAGTAGTACTCCCCACAGGTCAGGGGCCACTGAAGCTTTCTTT
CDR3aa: CASSTPHRSGATEAFF

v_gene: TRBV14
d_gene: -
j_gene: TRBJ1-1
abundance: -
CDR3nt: TGTGCCAGCAGCCAAGGAAAAATCCCAATCCAGGCTGAAGCTTTCTTT
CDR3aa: CASSQGKIPIQAEAFF

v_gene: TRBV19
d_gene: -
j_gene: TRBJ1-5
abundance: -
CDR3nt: TGTGCCAGTAGTACGGGGGGCAGCTACAATCAGCCCCAGCATTTT
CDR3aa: CASSTGGSYNQPQHF

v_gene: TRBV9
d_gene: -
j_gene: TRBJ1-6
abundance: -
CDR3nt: TGTGCCAGCAGCGTAGAAGGGGACAATTCACCCCTCCACTTT
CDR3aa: CASSVEGDNSPLHF

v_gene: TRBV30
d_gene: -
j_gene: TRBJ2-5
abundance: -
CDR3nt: TGTGCCTGGAGGAGAGGGTTGGAGACCCAGTACTTC
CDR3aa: CAWRRGLETQYF

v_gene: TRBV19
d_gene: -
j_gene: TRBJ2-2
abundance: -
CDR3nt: TGTGCCAGTAGTATAGGGGGCGCAGACACCGGGGAGCTGTTTTTT
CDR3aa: CASSIGGADTGELFF

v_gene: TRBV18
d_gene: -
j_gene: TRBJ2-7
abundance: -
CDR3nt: TGTGCCAGCTCACCAGACAGGACGTACGAGCAGTACTTC
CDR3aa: CASSPDRTYEQYF

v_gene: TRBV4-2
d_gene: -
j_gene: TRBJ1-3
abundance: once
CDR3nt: TGTGCCAGCAGCCTGGGACTGCAAGACTCTGGAAACACCATATATTTT
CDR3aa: CASSLGLQDSGNTIYF

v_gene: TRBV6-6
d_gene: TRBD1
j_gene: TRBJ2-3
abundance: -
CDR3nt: TGTGCCAGCAGACGGACAGGGGGGCAAGATACGCAGTATTTT
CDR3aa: CASRRTGGQDTQYF

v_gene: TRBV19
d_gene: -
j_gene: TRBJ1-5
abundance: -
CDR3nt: TGTGCCAGTAGTGGCCAGGGTAGTCAGCCCCAGCATTTT
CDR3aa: CASSGQGSQPQHF

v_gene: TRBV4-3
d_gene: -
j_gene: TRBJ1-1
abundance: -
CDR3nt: TGCGCCAGCAGCCAAGAAAGGTTGACGGGTACTGAAGCTTTCTTT
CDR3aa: CASSQERLTGTEAFF

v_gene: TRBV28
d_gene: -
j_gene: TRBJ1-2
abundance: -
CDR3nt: TGTGCCAGCAGCGTGGACTATGGCTACACCTTC
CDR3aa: CASSVDYGYTF